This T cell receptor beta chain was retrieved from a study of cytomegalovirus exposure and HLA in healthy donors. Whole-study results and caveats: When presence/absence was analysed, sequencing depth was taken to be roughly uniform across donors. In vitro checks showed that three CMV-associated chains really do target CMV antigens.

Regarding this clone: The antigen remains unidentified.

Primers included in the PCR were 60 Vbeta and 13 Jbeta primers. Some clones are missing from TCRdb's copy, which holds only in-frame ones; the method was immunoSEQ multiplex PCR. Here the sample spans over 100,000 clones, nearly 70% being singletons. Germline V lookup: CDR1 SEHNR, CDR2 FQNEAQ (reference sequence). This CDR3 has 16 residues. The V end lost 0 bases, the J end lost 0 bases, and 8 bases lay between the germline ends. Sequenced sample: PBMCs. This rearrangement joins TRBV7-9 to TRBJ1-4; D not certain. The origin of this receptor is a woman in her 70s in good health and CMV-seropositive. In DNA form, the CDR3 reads TGTGCCAGCAGCTTAGCGAGGGCAGCAACTAATGAAAAACTGTTTTTT. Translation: CASSLARAATNEKLFF.